These T cell receptor beta chains were read from a single sample in a study of response to subunit inactivated influenza vaccine. One entry per CDR3 protein results from TCRdb running MiXCR on the RT-PCR reads. The sample records hundreds of thousands of distinct CDR3 sequences, approximately 15% being singletons. Sequencing was performed on CD4+ T cells sorted from PBMCs, taken less than 30 months after vaccination. The receptors originated from a man aged 50 to 69 who received an inactivated influenza vaccine. CDR3s include the opening cysteine and the closing phenylalanine or tryptophan. The D gene is left open where the match is weak. Not all rows give a size; the values are once, few, many and, for expanded clones, a class.

J: TRBJ2-3
size: few
D: .
V: TRBV7-2
CDR3: CASSPRWTSDTQYF
DNA: TGTGCCAGCAGCCCCAGGTGGACTTCAGATACGCAGTATTTT

J: TRBJ1-5
size: many
D: TRBD1
V: TRBV12-3/TRBV12-4
CDR3: CASSRTGGNQPQHF
DNA: TGTGCCAGCAGTCGGACAGGAGGCAATCAGCCCCAGCATTTT

J: TRBJ1-1
size: few
D: TRBD1
V: TRBV10-1
CDR3: CASNQGAGTEAFF
DNA: TGCGCCAGCAATCAGGGGGCTGGCACTGAAGCTTTCTTT

J: TRBJ2-1
size: few
D: TRBD1
V: TRBV7-9
CDR3: CASSSRQGAYEQFF
DNA: TGTGCCAGCAGCTCCCGACAGGGGGCTTATGAGCAGTTCTTC

J: TRBJ2-7
size: few
D: .
V: TRBV6-1
CDR3: CASSEEDRREYEQYF
DNA: TGTGCCAGCAGTGAGGAAGACAGGCGTGAATACGAGCAGTACTTC

J: TRBJ2-5
size: many
D: TRBD1
V: TRBV7-2
CDR3: CASSRGQKGGQYF
DNA: TGTGCCAGCAGCCGGGGACAGAAAGGGGGCCAGTACTTC

J: TRBJ1-2
size: few
D: .
V: TRBV12-3/TRBV12-4
CDR3: CASSFQGSHYGYTF
DNA: TGTGCCAGCAGTTTCCAGGGATCACACTATGGCTACACCTTC

J: TRBJ2-5
size: .
D: TRBD2
V: TRBV20-1
CDR3: CSAPGTSVYQTQYF
DNA: TGCAGTGCTCCCGGGACTAGTGTGTACCAGACCCAGTACTTC

J: TRBJ2-7
size: .
D: TRBD2
V: TRBV6-2/TRBV6-3
CDR3: CASSYSGGRPYEQYF
DNA: TGTGCCAGCAGTTACTCTGGCGGGAGACCCTACGAGCAGTACTTC

J: TRBJ1-1
size: .
D: .
V: TRBV24-1
CDR3: CATRALPRVDTEAFF
DNA: TGTGCCACCAGAGCCCTTCCGAGGGTGGACACTGAAGCTTTCTTT